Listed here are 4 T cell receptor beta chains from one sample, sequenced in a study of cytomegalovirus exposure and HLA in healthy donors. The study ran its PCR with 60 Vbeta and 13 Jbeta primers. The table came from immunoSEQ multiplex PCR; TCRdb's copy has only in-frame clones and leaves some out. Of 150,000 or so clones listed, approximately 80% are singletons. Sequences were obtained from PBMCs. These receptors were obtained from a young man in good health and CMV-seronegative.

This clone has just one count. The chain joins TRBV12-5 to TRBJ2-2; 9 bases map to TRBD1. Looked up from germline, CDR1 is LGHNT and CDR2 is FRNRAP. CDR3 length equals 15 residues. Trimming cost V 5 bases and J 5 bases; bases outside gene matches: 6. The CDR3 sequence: CASGRGTGSTGELFF. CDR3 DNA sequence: TGTGCTAGTGGTCGCGGGACAGGGTCTACCGGGGAGCTGTTTTTT.

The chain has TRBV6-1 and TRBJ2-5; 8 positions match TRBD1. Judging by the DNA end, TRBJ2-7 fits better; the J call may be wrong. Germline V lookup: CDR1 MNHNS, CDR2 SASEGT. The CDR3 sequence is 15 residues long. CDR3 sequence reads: CASNKPGQVNHEQYF. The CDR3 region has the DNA TGTGCCAGCAATAAACCGGGACAGGTAAACCACGAGCAGTACTTC.

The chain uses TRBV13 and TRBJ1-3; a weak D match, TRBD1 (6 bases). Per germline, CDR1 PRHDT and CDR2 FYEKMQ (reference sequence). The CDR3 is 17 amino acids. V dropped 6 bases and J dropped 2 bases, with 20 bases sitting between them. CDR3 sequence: CASRSEGGSGPGNTIYF. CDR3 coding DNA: TGTGCCAGCAGGTCGGAGGGGGGGTCTGGTCCTGGAAACACCATATATTTT. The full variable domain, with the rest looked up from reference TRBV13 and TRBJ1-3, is AAGVIQSPRHLIKEKRETATLKCYPIPRHDTVYWYQQGPGQDPQFLISFYEKMQSDKGSIPDRFSAQQFSDYHSELNMSSLELGDSALYFCASRSEGGSGPGNTIYFGEGSWLTVV.

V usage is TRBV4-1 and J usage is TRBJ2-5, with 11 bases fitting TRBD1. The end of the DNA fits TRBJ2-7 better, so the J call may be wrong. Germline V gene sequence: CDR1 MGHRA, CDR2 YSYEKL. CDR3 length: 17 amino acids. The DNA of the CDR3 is TGCGCCAGCAGCCGCCGGACAGGGGGCGGGATCTCCTACGAGCAGTACTTC. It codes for CASSRRTGGGISYEQYF.